Below, 2 T cell receptor beta chains from the same sample are listed, as sequenced in a study of regulatory T cells in long-lasting Graves disease. Indicated time point: newly diagnosed GD, antithyroid drugs for less than 3 months. PBMC-extracted RNA yielded the TCR library. Researchers made TCR beta libraries by using iRepertoire HTBI primers and running Arm-PCR on CDR3 regions. TCRdb re-called the multiplex PCR reads with MiXCR, one entry per CDR3 protein. The sample lists about 210,000 distinct CDR3 sequences; roughly 18% were seen once. These data also featured in a second study, about T cells in Graves' hyperthyroidism and ophthalmopathy.

Sequencing was performed on peripheral blood mononuclear cells (PBMCs), taken at new diagnosis, from a patient treated with antithyroid drugs. These receptors came from a woman younger than 45 with Graves disease.

This clonotype was seen more than once but under ten times. V usage is TRBV5-6 and J usage is TRBJ1-2, with 8 bases matching TRBD1. Trimming cost V 3 bases and J 8 bases; bases outside gene matches: 6. There are 13 residues in the CDR3. CDR1 and CDR2 (germline): SGHDT, YYEEEE. The CDR3 region is CASSSQGVNGYTF. CDR3 coding DNA: TGTGCCAGCAGCTCACAGGGGGTTAACGGCTACACCTTC.

In this sample, this clonotype turned up many times. The genes are TRBV28 and TRBJ1-1; D is uncertain. The CDR3 has 14 residues. Germline V CDR1 and CDR2: MDHEN, SYDVKM. Trimming shortened V by 8 bases and J by 1 base, and 14 bases separated the two germline ends. The CDR3 nucleotides read TGTGCCAGCGGCCCGGGGAGAGCGAACACTGAAGCTTTCTTT. Translated, it gives CASGPGRANTEAFF.